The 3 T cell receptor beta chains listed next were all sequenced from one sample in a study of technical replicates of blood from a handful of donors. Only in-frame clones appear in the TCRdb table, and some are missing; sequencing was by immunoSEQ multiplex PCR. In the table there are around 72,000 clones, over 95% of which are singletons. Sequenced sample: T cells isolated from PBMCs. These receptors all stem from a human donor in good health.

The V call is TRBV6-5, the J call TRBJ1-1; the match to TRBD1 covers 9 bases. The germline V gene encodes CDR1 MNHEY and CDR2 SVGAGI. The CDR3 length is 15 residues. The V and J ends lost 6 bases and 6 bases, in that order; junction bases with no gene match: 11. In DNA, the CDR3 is TGTGCCAGCAGGCGACCGGGACAGGGTGGGCCTGAAGCTTTCTTT. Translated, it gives CASRRPGQGGPEAFF.

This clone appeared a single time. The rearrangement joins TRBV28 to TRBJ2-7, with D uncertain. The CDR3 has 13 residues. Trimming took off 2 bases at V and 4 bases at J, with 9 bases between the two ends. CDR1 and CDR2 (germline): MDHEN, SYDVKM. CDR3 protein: CASSLNPGYEQYF. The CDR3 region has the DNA TGTGCCAGCAGTTTAAATCCCGGGTACGAGCAGTACTTC. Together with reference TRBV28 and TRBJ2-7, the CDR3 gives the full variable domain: DVKVTQSSRYLVKRTGEKVFLECVQDMDHENMFWYRQDPGLGLRLIYFSYDVKMKEKGDIPEGYSVSREKKERFSLILESASTNQTSMYLCASSLNPGYEQYFGPGTRLTVT.

CDR3 DNA sequence: TGTGCCAGCAGCTCTACAGGGGATCGGACTAATGAAAAACTGTTTTTT. It codes for CASSSTGDRTNEKLFF. The genes are TRBV5-6 and TRBJ1-4, with 7 bases identical to TRBD1. CDR3 length equals 16 residues. J gave up 2 bases and V 3 bases, and 7 bases lay outside the gene matches. CDR1 and CDR2 (germline): SGHDT, YYEEEE.